This TCR beta chain appears in the sequencing data of a study of tumor-infiltrating lymphocytes in primary liver carcinoma. Study as a whole: Tumor lesions were T1-T3 N0M0 and spanned roughly 4 to 10 cm.

The CDR3 sequence runs 20 residues, both termini included. Germline V gives CDR1 MGHRA, CDR2 YSYEKL. TCR beta cDNA was prepared out of roughly 520 ng total RNA by means of a constant-region primer. Each TCR beta library was derived from three nested multiplex PCR rounds that employed slightly modified ARM-PCR. TRBV1-TRBV30 forward primers paired with a C-beta reverse primer were used in the first two PCR rounds, which ran approximately 11 cycles each. TCRdb redid the calling of the multiplex PCR reads with MiXCR, one entry per CDR3 protein. Of about 120,000 distinct CDR3 sequences in the sample, about two thirds were seen once. On this clonotype itself: Its antigen is unidentified. It is unclear where the CDR3 begins or ends on the DNA, so no DNA is shown, and the CDR3 is as TCRdb lists it.

General study findings and limits: Blood fell significantly below tumors in its top-250-clone fraction (p = 0.039).

Both RNA and DNA were isolated together from roughly 20-30 mg of bulk tissue that had not been sorted. HBV chronically infected the treatment-naive patients. Sequences were obtained from tumor-adjacent normal liver tissue. This TCR came from a woman aged 60-70 years with primary liver carcinoma and hepatitis B virus infection. The rearrangement uses TRBV4-1 and TRBJ2-1; TRBD2 is the table's D call, not checked against the DNA. CDR3 amino acids: CVQQPNTDNEQFFGPNEKFF.